The 20 T cell receptor beta chains presented below share a single source sample, sequenced in a study of a mutant IDH1 vaccine in newly diagnosed glioma. The repertoire was sequenced with immunoSEQ multiplex PCR; TCRdb's copy has only in-frame clones and lacks some. The sample carries about 88,000 clones, over 75% recorded once. Time point indicated: baseline, week 1 (first vaccination visit). Treatment here: pre-vaccination baseline after standard-of-care therapy. The specimen comprised PBMCs, sampled from a glioma patient treated with radiotherapy, temozolomide or both. These TCRs come from a middle-aged man with glioma. Some clones in this sample may be carry-over from other donors' samples.

The V call is TRBV6-4, the J call TRBJ2-3; D tentatively reads TRBD1 or TRBD2 (6 bases each). With 7 bases removed from V and 4 bases from J, the gap between germline ends came to 15 bases. Germline V gene data show CDR1 as MRHNA and CDR2 as SNTAGT. The length of the CDR3 is 14 residues. The CDR3 sequence: CASTRGDRPDTQYF. The CDR3 DNA sequence: TGTGCCAGCACTAGGGGGGACCGTCCAGATACGCAGTATTTT.

This sequence joins TRBV5-4 and TRBJ2-3; D not certain. Germline values: CDR1 SGHNT, CDR2 YYREEE (reference sequence). The CDR3 loop spans 12 amino acids. The germline V and J ends were trimmed by 4 bases and 0 bases, with 3 bases remaining between them. DNA for the CDR3: TGTGCCAGCAGCATTAGCACAGATACGCAGTATTTT. Amino acid sequence: CASSISTDTQYF. The full variable domain, with the rest looked up from reference TRBV5-4 and TRBJ2-3, is ETGVTQSPTHLIKTRGQQVTLRCSSQSGHNTVSWYQQALGQGPQFIFQYYREEENGRGNFPPRFSGLQFPNYSSELNVNALELDDSALYLCASSISTDTQYFGPGTRLTVL.

The chain joins TRBV25-1 to TRBJ2-7, with 10 bases matching TRBD2. The germline gives CDR1 MGHDK, CDR2 SYGVNS. This CDR3 region has 14 residues. V dropped 6 bases and J dropped 6; count of bases not matched to a gene: 8. The CDR3: CASRTLAGAGEQYF. In DNA form, the CDR3 reads TGTGCCAGCAGGACTCTAGCGGGGGCGGGCGAGCAGTACTTC.

The V and J genes are TRBV10-2 and TRBJ1-1; D perhaps matches TRBD1 (6 bases). The V gene's germline CDR1 is WSHSY and CDR2 SAAADI. V gave up 3 bases and J gave up 5 bases, with 13 bases separating them. The CDR3 contains 14 residues. The CDR3 region is CASSEGRGTTEAFF. For the CDR3, the DNA is TGCGCCAGCAGTGAAGGCAGGGGTACGACTGAAGCTTTCTTT.

V and J are TRBV2 and TRBJ1-3; D unresolved. Trimming removed 3 bases from V and 0 bases from J, with 9 bases in between. The CDR3 length is 15 residues. Germline V gives CDR1 SNHLY, CDR2 FYNNEI. The CDR3 protein is CASSDGQYSGNTIYF. For the CDR3, the DNA is TGTGCCAGCAGTGATGGGCAGTACTCTGGAAACACCATATATTTT.

The genes are TRBV29-1 and TRBJ1-1; 7 nucleotides agree with TRBD1. Germline V gene lookup returns CDR1 SQVTM and CDR2 ANQGSEA. The CDR3 contains 13 residues. The ends lost 3 bases at V and 4 bases at J; junction bases unmatched: 5. Here the CDR3 reads CSVDRQGSTEAFF. The CDR3 bases are TGCAGCGTTGACAGACAGGGATCCACTGAAGCTTTCTTT.

The rearrangement joins TRBV6-5 to TRBJ1-1, with D possibly matching TRBD1 (5 bases). Germline V gene data show CDR1 as MNHEY and CDR2 as SVGAGI. The length of the CDR3 is 13 residues. The germline V and J ends were trimmed by 6 bases and 5 bases, with 13 bases remaining between them. The CDR3 bases are TGTGCCAGCAGGACTCCGGGGGGGACTGAAGCTTTCTTT. It encodes CASRTPGGTEAFF.

In its sample, this clone was seen once. The V and J genes are TRBV5-1 and TRBJ2-2; D might be TRBD1 (5 bases). V was trimmed by 6 bases and J by 4 bases, leaving 10 bases between them. Germline CDR1 reads SGHRS; CDR2 reads YFSETQ. The CDR3 runs to 13 residues. The chain's CDR3 is CASTSGATGELFF. For the CDR3, the DNA is TGCGCCAGCACATCTGGGGCCACCGGGGAGCTGTTTTTT.

The chain recombines TRBV30 with TRBJ1-3, with a weak D call TRBD1 (6 bases). This CDR3 region has 13 residues. The V gene lost 8 bases and the J gene lost 2 bases, with 13 bases spanning the gap. The germline V gene has CDR1 GTSNPN and CDR2 SVGIG (reference sequence). Here the CDR3 DNA reads TGTGCCCGAACGGGGGGCACTGGAAACACCATATATTTT. Translating it yields CARTGGTGNTIYF.

This sequence joins TRBV5-6 and TRBJ2-2; D perhaps matches TRBD1 (5 bases). The CDR3 length is 15 residues. CDR1 and CDR2 (germline): SGHDT, YYEEEE. Trimming removed 3 bases from V and 1 base from J, with 10 bases in between. This CDR3 reads CASSSLDRNTGELFF. CDR3 coding DNA: TGTGCCAGCAGCTCTTTAGACAGGAACACCGGGGAGCTGTTTTTT.

This clone was observed once. This chain connects TRBV10-3 to TRBJ1-2; D ambiguous. There are 16 residues in the CDR3. With 0 bases removed from V and 0 bases from J, the gap between germline ends came to 11 bases. Germline CDR1 ENHRY, CDR2 SYGVKD. The CDR3 nucleotides are TGTGCCATCAGTGAGTCTGGGGTCGGGACTAACTATGGCTACACCTTC. Its protein is CAISESGVGTNYGYTF.

The V call is TRBV5-1, the J call TRBJ2-3, with a tentative D call TRBD2 (6 bases). This CDR3 region has 16 residues. V lost 2 bases to trimming and J lost 2 bases, with 15 bases between them. Germline loops: CDR1 SGHRS, CDR2 YFSETQ. In DNA form, the CDR3 reads TGCGCCAGCAGCTTTACTACCGGGGGTGTCACAGATACGCAGTATTTT. Protein product: CASSFTTGGVTDTQYF.

V and J are TRBV5-1 and TRBJ2-7; D assignment may be TRBD1 or TRBD2 (5 bases each). Trimming pared 4 bases from V and 9 bases from J, leaving 17 bases between. Germline CDR1 SGHRS, CDR2 YFSETQ. This CDR3 comprises 13 residues. CDR3 in amino acids: CASSRGSGSGQYF. The CDR3 DNA sequence: TGCGCCAGCAGCCGAGGCTCAGGGAGCGGGCAGTACTTC.

The rearrangement links TRBV9 to TRBJ1-2; D is perhaps TRBD1 (5 bases). Germline V gene data show CDR1 as SGDLS and CDR2 as YYNGEE. This CDR3 has 15 amino acids. Between the trimmed V and J ends, which lost 6 bases and 2 bases, there was a span of 17 bases. The CDR3 DNA follows: TGTGCCAGCACCAAACTCGGGGGGGGGAACTATGGCTACACCTTC. Encoded protein: CASTKLGGGNYGYTF.

Here the CDR3 reads CASSPQRGSYEQYF. CDR3 nucleotide sequence: TGTGCCAGCTCACCACAGCGGGGGAGCTACGAGCAGTACTTC. J is TRBJ2-7 and V is TRBV18; TRBD2 aligns across 8 bases. The germline V gene encodes CDR1 KGHSH and CDR2 LQKENI. Germline trimming cut 1 base from V and 3 bases from J; bases unmatched to any gene: 2. The CDR3 has 14 residues.

The chain couples TRBV6-5 to TRBJ1-1; no clear D gene. The CDR3 sequence is 13 residues long. Between the trimmed V and J ends, which lost 0 bases and 3 bases, there was a span of 5 bases. The germline gives CDR1 MNHEY, CDR2 SVGAGI. The chain's CDR3 is CASSYSLHTEAFF. The CDR3 DNA reads as TGTGCCAGCAGTTACTCTCTACACACTGAAGCTTTCTTT.

The rearrangement links TRBV27 to TRBJ2-2; D not resolved. CDR3 length: 16 residues. With 2 bases removed from V and 0 bases from J, the gap between germline ends came to 10 bases. Germline V gene sequence: CDR1 MNHEY, CDR2 SMNVEV (reference sequence). The DNA for the CDR3 is TGTGCCAGCAGTTTAGTGGAAGTAACGAACACCGGGGAGCTGTTTTTT. Encoded protein: CASSLVEVTNTGELFF.

This clone has more than one count but fewer than ten. CDR3 in DNA: TGTGCCAGCAGCGAAACGGGGGGCTGGACTGAAGCTTTCTTT. This gives the protein CASSETGGWTEAFF. The chain combines TRBV2 with TRBJ1-1; a possible D gene is TRBD1 (6 bases). This CDR3 is built from 14 residues. CDR1 and CDR2 (germline): SNHLY, FYNNEI. The ends were cut back, 6 bases at V and 5 bases at J, with 16 bases in the middle.

The rearrangement links TRBV9 to TRBJ2-7; 8 bases align to TRBD2. The CDR3 is 20 amino acids. Germline lookup yields CDR1 SGDLS and CDR2 YYNGEE. V dropped 0 bases and J dropped 3; count of bases not matched to a gene: 20. This chain's CDR3 is CASSVEVSRGGGRSFYEQYF. The DNA for the CDR3 is TGTGCCAGCAGCGTAGAGGTTAGTCGGGGCGGGGGGCGATCCTTCTACGAGCAGTACTTC.

The V and J genes are TRBV19 and TRBJ1-3; maybe TRBD1 (6 bases). V lost 7 bases, J lost 0 bases, and 10 bases lay in between. Looked up from germline, CDR1 is LNHDA and CDR2 is SQIVND (reference sequence). This CDR3 has 14 amino acids. The CDR3 loop reads CASTGASSGNTIYF. The CDR3 DNA reads as TGTGCCAGTACGGGGGCCAGCTCTGGAAACACCATATATTTT.